This TCR beta chain was recovered during a study of shared clonotypes between healthy human individuals. At deep level, the assay was performed. TCRdb keeps only in-frame clones here, not all; method: immunoSEQ multiplex PCR. Of 2 million to 2.5 million clones listed, almost 96% are singletons. The germline V and J ends were trimmed by 6 bases and 1 base, with 14 bases remaining between them. Germline V gives CDR1 SQVTM, CDR2 ANQGSEA. The CDR3 runs to 14 residues. General study findings and limits: Naive CD4 clonotype sharing across a few donors was 4% to 5.5%.

In the case of this clone: Its target is not known.

The chain recombines TRBV29-1 with TRBJ2-3; perhaps TRBD1 as D (6 bases). The sequenced sample was naive CD4+ T cells sorted from blood. This sample's subset: CD45RA+ positively selected. The receptor was isolated from a man between 18 and 35 years old in good health. The CDR3 DNA reads as TGCAGCGTCGCTACAGGGCTGGGCACAGATACGCAGTATTTT. This translates into CSVATGLGTDTQYF.